Listed below are T cell receptor beta chains from one sample, sequenced in a study of RUNX1 and TCR beta rearrangement in T-cell leukemia. TCRdb analysed the PCR reads with MiXCR anew, one entry per CDR3 protein. The sample records about 390 distinct CDR3 sequences, 15% to 20% being singletons. What was sequenced was blood. Source of these receptors: a male donor with T-cell acute lymphoblastic leukemia. The CDR3 runs from the conserved cysteine through the conserved F or W. D genes are given only for firm matches. Some rows mark clone size as missing; the rest say once, few, many or name a class of expanded clone.

>NA|TRBV4-3|medium-sized|TRBJ2-7
CASSPGGTDPYEQYF
TGCGCCAGCAGCCCGGGGGGGACAGACCCCTACGAGCAGTACTTC
>NA|TRBV29-1|medium-sized|TRBJ1-3
CSVPDTNGNTIYF
TGCAGCGTACCGGACACCAATGGAAACACCATATATTTT
>NA|TRBV28|large|TRBJ1-1
CASSRRRRDTEAFF
TGTGCCAGCAGCCGACGCCGGAGGGACACTGAAGCTTTCTTT
>NA|TRBV11-2|NA|TRBJ1-2
CASSLQQGSYGYTF
TGTGCCAGCAGCCTCCAGCAAGGAAGTTATGGCTACACCTTC
>NA|TRBV5-1|NA|TRBJ1-4
CASSSDSPTNEKLFF
TGCGCCAGCAGCTCCGACAGCCCAACTAATGAAAAACTGTTTTTT
>TRBD1|TRBV2|NA|TRBJ2-3
CASSEGRGISAQYF
TGTGCCAGCAGTGAGGGCAGGGGGATTTCGGCGCAGTATTTT
>NA|TRBV6-6|NA|TRBJ1-4
CARGGTPAPLFF
TGTGCCCGCGGGGGGACTCCTGCCCCACTGTTTTTT
>NA|TRBV7-9|medium-sized|TRBJ2-7
CASSLGRSYEQYF
TGTGCCAGCAGCTTAGGCCGGTCCTACGAGCAGTACTTC
>NA|TRBV11-2|few|TRBJ2-5
CASSLAGLPPLWNF
TGTGCCAGCAGCTTAGCCGGACTCCCTCCCCTCTGGAACTTC
>NA|TRBV4-1|NA|TRBJ1-4
CASSRDRGTGEKLFF
TGCGCCAGCAGCCGAGATCGCGGGACGGGGGAAAAGCTGTTTTTT
>NA|TRBV15|medium-sized|TRBJ2-7
CATSKWGTYEQYF
TGTGCCACCTCTAAATGGGGTACCTACGAGCAGTACTTC
>NA|TRBV9|medium-sized|TRBJ2-2
CASSLLGTGELFF
TGTGCCAGCAGCCTTCTTGGCACCGGGGAGCTGTTTTTT
>TRBD2|TRBV3-1|large|TRBJ2-6
CASSPRLAGGQLPGANVLTF
TGTGCCAGCAGCCCCAGACTAGCGGGAGGGCAACTCCCTGGGGCCAACGTCCTGACTTTC
>TRBD1|TRBV9|NA|TRBJ2-2
CASSADREHRGAVF
TGTGCCAGCAGCGCGGACAGGGAGCACCGGGGAGCTGTTTTT
>TRBD1|TRBV19|large|TRBJ1-2
CASSQGAEVYGYTF
TGTGCCAGTAGTCAGGGGGCGGAGGTCTATGGCTACACCTTC
>TRBD1|TRBV20-1|large|TRBJ1-5
CSAREPGQSNQPQHF
TGCAGTGCTAGAGAGCCGGGACAGTCGAATCAGCCCCAGCATTTT
>TRBD2|TRBV20-1|few|TRBJ2-3
CSVSGRVGTDTQYF
TGCAGTGTTAGCGGGAGAGTTGGGACAGATACGCAGTATTTT
>NA|TRBV2|NA|TRBJ2-3
CASSEGQTRGSQYF
TGTGCCAGCAGTGAAGGACAGACCAGAGGGTCGCAGTATTTT
>NA|TRBV11-3|large|TRBJ2-7
CASSLIGGPSSYEQYF
TGTGCCAGCAGCCTTATAGGGGGTCCAAGCTCCTACGAGCAGTACTTC
>NA|TRBV20-1|NA|TRBJ2-7
CSAISVGGASYEQYF
TGCAGTGCTATATCGGTGGGAGGCGCTTCCTACGAGCAGTACTTC
>NA|TRBV9|medium-sized|TRBJ1-1
CASSLGGGTEAFF
TGTGCCAGCAGCCTTGGTGGAGGCACTGAAGCTTTCTTT
>NA|TRBV7-2|few|TRBJ2-1
CASSLVAYNEQFF
TGTGCCAGCAGCTTAGTAGCCTACAATGAGCAGTTCTTC
>NA|TRBV9|medium-sized|TRBJ2-3
CASSAHGSTDTQYF
TGTGCCAGCAGCGCCCATGGTAGTACAGATACGCAGTATTTT
>NA|TRBV20-1|hyperexpanded|TRBJ1-5
CSAREVRTGNQPQHF
TGCAGTGCTAGAGAGGTCAGGACCGGCAATCAGCCCCAGCATTTT
>NA|TRBV6-5|medium-sized|TRBJ1-1
CASSNFRSNTEAFF
TGTGCCAGCAGTAACTTTCGCTCGAACACTGAAGCTTTCTTT
>TRBD1|TRBV5-6|large|TRBJ2-7
CASKRQGHEQYF
TGTGCCAGCAAGAGACAGGGACACGAGCAGTACTTC
>TRBD1|TRBV20-1|hyperexpanded|TRBJ1-1
CSASRGRRGTEAFF
TGCAGTGCTTCAAGGGGGCGCCGGGGCACTGAAGCTTTCTTT
>NA|TRBV20-1|hyperexpanded|TRBJ1-5
CSAREHYSNQPQHF
TGCAGTGCTAGAGAGCATTATAGCAATCAGCCCCAGCATTTT
>NA|TRBV19|hyperexpanded|TRBJ1-1
CASSPGPSGTEAFF
TGTGCCAGTAGTCCCGGACCTTCGGGCACTGAAGCTTTCTTT
>NA|TRBV5-6|hyperexpanded|TRBJ1-1
CASSLLLQTTSNTEAFF
TGTGCCAGCAGCTTACTATTACAGACAACTTCGAACACTGAAGCTTTCTTT
>NA|TRBV20-1|hyperexpanded|TRBJ1-2
CSARDPARGDGYTF
TGCAGTGCTAGAGATCCGGCCAGGGGAGATGGCTACACCTTC
>TRBD1|TRBV7-9|medium-sized|TRBJ2-7
CASSSRDRGRYEQYF
TGTGCCAGCAGTTCCCGGGACAGGGGTCGGTACGAGCAGTACTTC
>NA|TRBV25-1|NA|TRBJ1-5
CASSESDTGGQPQHF
TGTGCCAGCAGTGAATCCGACACAGGCGGGCAGCCCCAGCATTTT
>NA|TRBV4-1|medium-sized|TRBJ1-4
CASSQDRGTGEKLFF
TGCGCCAGCAGCCAAGATCGCGGGACGGGGGAAAAACTGTTTTTT
>NA|TRBV6-4|NA|TRBJ2-2
CGSSEDGEVTGELFF
TGTGGGAGCAGTGAAGACGGTGAAGTGACCGGGGAGCTGTTTTTT
>NA|TRBV10-2|large|TRBJ1-5
CASSDMQYQPQHF
TGCGCCAGCAGTGATATGCAGTATCAGCCCCAGCATTTT
>NA|TRBV27|few|TRBJ2-7
CASSFSSYPSYEQYF
TGTGCCAGCAGTTTTTCATCCTACCCATCCTACGAGCAGTACTTC
>NA|TRBV5-4|large|TRBJ1-1
CASSTGNTEAFF
TGTGCCAGCAGCACAGGGAACACTGAAGCTTTCTTT
>NA|TRBV5-1|few|TRBJ1-4
CASSGGTRGGEKLFF
TGCGCCAGCAGCGGGGGGACAAGGGGAGGTGAAAAACTGTTTTTT
>NA|TRBV7-9|large|TRBJ1-1
CASSYDSGSEAFF
TGTGCCAGCAGCTATGACTCGGGAAGTGAAGCTTTCTTT
>TRBD1|TRBV12-3/TRBV12-4|large|TRBJ2-7
CASSFGQGGYEQYF
TGTGCCAGCAGTTTCGGACAGGGGGGGTACGAGCAGTACTTC
>NA|TRBV27|medium-sized|TRBJ1-4
CASSSGFGGSHEKLFF
TGTGCCAGCAGTTCGGGGTTTGGGGGGTCACATGAAAAACTGTTTTTT
>NA|TRBV11-2|large|TRBJ1-2
CASSSWGRSANYGYTF
TGTGCCAGCAGCTCTTGGGGGAGAAGCGCTAACTATGGCTACACCTTC
>TRBD1|TRBV4-1|medium-sized|TRBJ2-2
CASSQEGGQGFGGELFF
TGCGCCAGCAGCCAAGAGGGGGGACAGGGGTTTGGCGGGGAGCTGTTTTTT
>NA|TRBV18|NA|TRBJ1-1
CASSRLEGARTEAFF
TGTGCCAGCTCACGTCTGGAAGGGGCGCGGACTGAAGCTTTCTTT
>NA|TRBV21-1|medium-sized|TRBJ2-1
CASPKRIAGVMSYNEQFF
TGTGCCAGCCCCAAAAGGATAGCGGGAGTTATGTCCTACAATGAGCAGTTCTTC
>NA|TRBV19|large|TRBJ2-1
CASSIGQYNEQFF
TGTGCCAGTAGTATAGGGCAGTACAATGAGCAGTTCTTC
>TRBD1|TRBV23-1|large|TRBJ2-7
CASLDPLSRGPGEQYF
TGCGCCTCCCTCGACCCCCTCAGCAGGGGGCCGGGGGAGCAGTACTTC
>NA|TRBV5-6|medium-sized|TRBJ2-6
CASSPSPGGRGANVLTF
TGTGCCAGCAGCCCTTCGCCCGGGGGGCGCGGGGCCAACGTCCTGACTTTC
>TRBD1|TRBV9|medium-sized|TRBJ1-6
CASSSETGDNSPLHF
TGTGCCAGCAGCTCCGAGACAGGGGATAATTCACCCCTCCACTTT
>NA|TRBV2|few|TRBJ1-1
CASSELENTEAFF
TGTGCCAGCAGTGAATTGGAGAACACTGAAGCTTTCTTT
>NA|TRBV19|few|TRBJ2-3
CASSSLADTQYF
TGTGCCAGTAGTTCCCTCGCAGATACGCAGTATTTT
>TRBD1|TRBV2|NA|TRBJ1-2
CASRDGTGNYGYTF
TGTGCCAGCAGAGATGGGACAGGAAACTATGGCTACACCTTT
>TRBD1|TRBV19|NA|TRBJ2-1
CASSIGDRASNEQFF
TGTGCCAGTAGTATAGGGGACAGGGCCTCCAATGAGCAGTTCTTC
>TRBD1|TRBV11-3|large|TRBJ2-7
CASSFSRGPTYEQYF
TGTGCCAGCAGCTTTTCCAGGGGGCCTACGTACGAGCAGTACTTC
>NA|TRBV15|medium-sized|TRBJ1-5
CATSQGMGQPQHF
TGTGCCACCAGCCAAGGGATGGGTCAGCCCCAGCATTTT
>TRBD1|TRBV3-1|medium-sized|TRBJ1-3
CASSDRDRGNTIYF
TGTGCCAGCAGCGACCGGGACAGGGGGAACACCATATATTTT
>NA|TRBV7-8|NA|TRBJ1-2
CARSLHLFAGGVYGYTF
TGTGCCCGCAGCTTACATCTCTTCGCCGGGGGCGTGTATGGCTACACCTTC
>TRBD2|TRBV3-1|medium-sized|TRBJ2-3
CASTLAGASTDTQYF
TGTGCCAGCACGCTAGCGGGAGCGAGCACAGATACGCAGTATTTT
>NA|TRBV19|large|TRBJ2-7
CASKTVAGSYEQYF
TGTGCCAGTAAAACGGTGGCAGGTTCCTACGAGCAGTACTTC